This T cell receptor beta chain stems from a study of blood T cell repertoires in COVID-19. Study at large: From the United States, Italy and Spain came samples of acute and convalescent COVID-19. PBMCs, B-cell-depleted T cells, or T cells provided the cDNA or gDNA that made up the material.

As processed by the authors: Amplification of reference gene primers was used by the study to estimate nucleated cell counts. Clones were read by immunoSEQ multiplex PCR, and TCRdb kept only the in-frame ones, dropping some. That table gives V, J and clone size, and the DNA gave D and trimming. Of about 150,000 clones in the sample, about four fifths were seen once. The material sequenced was peripheral blood. The TCR originated in a man between 60 and 75 years old with acute or convalescent COVID-19.

CDR3 in amino acids: CASSRGLGPYEQYF. CDR3 bases: TGTGCCAGCAGCCGAGGACTAGGCCCCTACGAGCAGTACTTC. V is TRBV3-1 (or the pseudogene TRBV3-2) and J is TRBJ2-7; 7 bases align to TRBD2. The CDR3 consists of 14 residues. Germline loops: CDR1 LGHDT, CDR2 YNNKEL (reference sequence). With V trimmed by 4 bases and J by 2 bases, 5 bases remained unmatched.